The rows below give T cell receptor beta chains drawn from one sample of a study of T cell responses to AZD1222 COVID-19 vaccine. Generated by immunoSEQ multiplex PCR, the TCRdb table keeps only in-frame clones and is missing some. The table lists 150,000 or so clones, 85% to 90% of them singletons. The material sequenced was peripheral blood, taken on day 0 of AZD1222 vaccination. The receptor source for this set is an adult in good health. CDR3s include the opening cysteine and the closing phenylalanine or tryptophan. The D gene is left open where the match is weak. Rows give clone size only sometimes, using once, few, many, or a class for an expanded clone.

J gene: TRBJ2-7
V gene: TRBV6-5
clone size: once
D gene: TRBD1
CDR3 protein: CASSWTGAHEQYF
CDR3 DNA: TGTGCCAGCAGTTGGACAGGGGCCCACGAGCAGTACTTC

J gene: TRBJ2-2
V gene: TRBV9
clone size: .
D gene: TRBD1
CDR3 protein: CASSFGQGATTGELFF
CDR3 DNA: TGTGCCAGCAGCTTCGGACAGGGGGCCACCACCGGGGAGCTGTTTTTT

J gene: TRBJ2-1
V gene: TRBV24-1
clone size: .
D gene: TRBD1
CDR3 protein: CATSDLHTGGGNEQFF
CDR3 DNA: TGTGCCACCAGTGATTTGCATACAGGGGGTGGAAATGAGCAGTTCTTC

J gene: TRBJ1-5
V gene: TRBV28
clone size: .
D gene: .
CDR3 protein: CASSLRGGHQPQHF
CDR3 DNA: TGTGCCAGCAGCCTCCGGGGTGGCCATCAGCCCCAGCATTTT

J gene: TRBJ1-2
V gene: TRBV24-1
clone size: .
D gene: TRBD1
CDR3 protein: CATSDEGTGESGYTF
CDR3 DNA: TGTGCCACCAGTGATGAGGGGACAGGGGAATCTGGCTACACCTTC

J gene: TRBJ2-5
V gene: TRBV6-5
clone size: .
D gene: TRBD1
CDR3 protein: CASSYRQGQETQYF
CDR3 DNA: TGTGCCAGCAGTTATCGACAGGGTCAAGAGACCCAGTACTTC

J gene: TRBJ2-7
V gene: TRBV3-1/TRBV3-2
clone size: .
D gene: .
CDR3 protein: CASSQVYSSYEQYF
CDR3 DNA: TGTGCCAGCAGCCAAGTTTACAGTTCCTACGAGCAGTACTTC

J gene: TRBJ1-4
V gene: TRBV19
clone size: .
D gene: TRBD1
CDR3 protein: CASSIRTGEEKLFF
CDR3 DNA: TGTGCCAGTAGTATCCGCACAGGGGAAGAAAAACTGTTTTTT

J gene: TRBJ2-7
V gene: TRBV9
clone size: .
D gene: .
CDR3 protein: CASSPWTGPDFGEQYF
CDR3 DNA: TGTGCCAGCAGCCCTTGGACGGGACCCGATTTCGGGGAGCAGTACTTC

J gene: TRBJ1-1
V gene: TRBV6-5
clone size: .
D gene: .
CDR3 protein: CASRPSGATTEAFF
CDR3 DNA: TGTGCCAGCAGACCCTCCGGAGCTACCACTGAAGCTTTCTTT

J gene: TRBJ1-2
V gene: TRBV19
clone size: .
D gene: .
CDR3 protein: CASSITHGTYGYTF
CDR3 DNA: TGTGCCAGTAGCATAACCCACGGGACCTATGGCTACACCTTC

J gene: TRBJ2-6
V gene: TRBV5-4
clone size: .
D gene: TRBD1
CDR3 protein: CASRGVTGSSLSGANVLTF
CDR3 DNA: TGTGCCAGCAGGGGCGTGACAGGGTCGTCCCTCTCTGGGGCCAACGTCCTGACTTTC

J gene: TRBJ1-1
V gene: TRBV14
clone size: .
D gene: .
CDR3 protein: CASSQGRDFSEAFF
CDR3 DNA: TGTGCCAGCAGCCAAGGAAGGGACTTCTCTGAAGCTTTCTTT

J gene: TRBJ1-4
V gene: TRBV2
clone size: .
D gene: .
CDR3 protein: CASRDTGTGIMEKLFF
CDR3 DNA: TGTGCCAGCAGAGACACCGGGACGGGAATAATGGAAAAACTGTTTTTT

J gene: TRBJ1-1
V gene: TRBV5-4
clone size: .
D gene: TRBD1
CDR3 protein: CASSLGQGAAWPTEAFF
CDR3 DNA: TGTGCCAGCAGCTTGGGACAGGGGGCGGCGTGGCCCACTGAAGCTTTCTTT

J gene: TRBJ2-3
V gene: TRBV12-3/TRBV12-4
clone size: .
D gene: .
CDR3 protein: CASSLYTDTQYF
CDR3 DNA: TGTGCCAGCAGTTTGTACACAGATACGCAGTATTTT

J gene: TRBJ2-7
V gene: TRBV10-3
clone size: .
D gene: .
CDR3 protein: CAISEAYEQYF
CDR3 DNA: TGTGCCATCAGTGAAGCCTACGAGCAGTACTTC

J gene: TRBJ1-1
V gene: TRBV7-9
clone size: .
D gene: .
CDR3 protein: CASSFGAANTEAFF
CDR3 DNA: TGTGCCAGCAGCTTTGGGGCTGCGAACACTGAAGCTTTCTTT

J gene: TRBJ2-7
V gene: TRBV27
clone size: .
D gene: .
CDR3 protein: CASSFGAEGPYEQYF
CDR3 DNA: TGTGCCAGCAGTTTTGGTGCGGAGGGGCCCTACGAGCAGTACTTC

J gene: TRBJ2-2
V gene: TRBV6-1
clone size: .
D gene: .
CDR3 protein: CASSDRWGTVGELFF
CDR3 DNA: TGTGCCAGCAGTGATAGATGGGGGACGGTCGGGGAGCTGTTTTTT

J gene: TRBJ1-6
V gene: TRBV5-4
clone size: .
D gene: .
CDR3 protein: CASSSSAGTSPLHF
CDR3 DNA: TGTGCCAGCAGCTCGAGCGCGGGGACTTCACCCCTCCACTTT

J gene: TRBJ1-2
V gene: TRBV28
clone size: .
D gene: .
CDR3 protein: CASSVGGPYGYTF
CDR3 DNA: TGTGCCAGCAGTGTGGGGGGTCCCTATGGCTACACCTTC

J gene: TRBJ2-7
V gene: TRBV24-1
clone size: .
D gene: TRBD1
CDR3 protein: CATSDIRDRGGEQYF
CDR3 DNA: TGTGCCACCAGTGATATCCGGGACAGGGGGGGCGAGCAGTACTTC

J gene: TRBJ2-2
V gene: TRBV5-5
clone size: .
D gene: .
CDR3 protein: CASSTNTGELFF
CDR3 DNA: TGTGCCAGCTCTACGAACACCGGGGAGCTGTTTTTT

J gene: TRBJ2-7
V gene: TRBV6-6
clone size: .
D gene: .
CDR3 protein: CASSLDAYEQYF
CDR3 DNA: TGTGCCAGCAGCCTAGACGCGTACGAGCAGTACTTC

J gene: TRBJ1-4
V gene: TRBV3-1/TRBV3-2
clone size: .
D gene: TRBD1
CDR3 protein: CASSQGIRDRREKLFF
CDR3 DNA: TGTGCCAGCAGCCAAGGTATCCGGGACAGACGGGAAAAACTGTTTTTT

J gene: TRBJ1-5
V gene: TRBV5-6
clone size: .
D gene: TRBD1
CDR3 protein: CASSRTGVAGSNQPQHF
CDR3 DNA: TGTGCCAGCAGCCGGACAGGGGTAGCAGGGAGCAATCAGCCCCAGCATTTT

J gene: TRBJ1-4
V gene: TRBV30
clone size: .
D gene: .
CDR3 protein: CAWRGSGTTNEKLFF
CDR3 DNA: TGTGCCTGGAGGGGCTCGGGGACAACTAATGAAAAACTGTTTTTT

J gene: TRBJ1-1
V gene: TRBV19
clone size: once
D gene: .
CDR3 protein: CASSIVWNTEAFF
CDR3 DNA: TGTGCCAGTAGTATAGTCTGGAACACTGAAGCTTTCTTT

J gene: TRBJ1-5
V gene: TRBV5-1
clone size: few
D gene: .
CDR3 protein: CASSPSPTGGNQPQHF
CDR3 DNA: TGCGCCAGCAGCCCAAGCCCGACTGGGGGCAATCAGCCCCAGCATTTT

J gene: TRBJ2-2
V gene: TRBV7-2
clone size: .
D gene: .
CDR3 protein: CASSLVGTTNTGELFF
CDR3 DNA: TGTGCCAGCAGCTTAGTAGGGACAACGAACACCGGGGAGCTGTTTTTT

J gene: TRBJ1-2
V gene: TRBV28
clone size: .
D gene: .
CDR3 protein: CASSLTDLLGYTF
CDR3 DNA: TGTGCCAGCAGCCTTACAGACCTCTTGGGCTACACCTTC

J gene: TRBJ2-1
V gene: TRBV6-5
clone size: .
D gene: TRBD2
CDR3 protein: CASSYGTNYNEQFF
CDR3 DNA: TGTGCCAGCAGTTACGGGACTAACTACAATGAGCAGTTCTTC

J gene: TRBJ1-5
V gene: TRBV6-5
clone size: .
D gene: .
CDR3 protein: CASSYSRARGNQPQHF
CDR3 DNA: TGTGCCAGCAGTTATTCCAGGGCAAGGGGTAATCAGCCCCAGCATTTT

J gene: TRBJ1-2
V gene: TRBV7-9
clone size: few
D gene: TRBD1
CDR3 protein: CASSLRGQDGYTF
CDR3 DNA: TGTGCCAGCAGCTTAAGGGGGCAAGATGGCTACACCTTC

J gene: TRBJ1-6
V gene: TRBV23-1
clone size: .
D gene: .
CDR3 protein: CASSQSMEGISYNSPLHF
CDR3 DNA: TGCGCCAGCAGTCAATCGATGGAGGGCATCTCCTATAATTCACCCCTCCACTTT

J gene: TRBJ2-7
V gene: TRBV9
clone size: .
D gene: .
CDR3 protein: CASSLGRGPSYEQYF
CDR3 DNA: TGTGCCAGCAGCCTAGGGAGGGGGCCTTCCTACGAGCAGTACTTC